These 16 T cell receptor beta chains share one sample of origin, sequenced in a study of T-cell memory formation after mild COVID-19. TCRdb itself ran the 5' RACE reads through MiXCR, one entry per CDR3 protein. The sample yields about 55,000 distinct CDR3 sequences, 9.5% seen once. The source material was PBMCs or a T cell subset sorted from them (not recorded which). Receptor source: a man in his late teens or twenties who had mild COVID-19 (a few samples of this study predate the infection). Cell type and time point are not known.

This sequence joins TRBV15 and TRBJ1-4; D not certain. This CDR3 has 13 amino acids. V gave up 1 base and J gave up 7 bases, with 7 bases separating them. The germline CDR1 and CDR2 sequences are LNHNV and YYDKDF (reference sequence). CDR3: CATSRGGVEKLFF. CDR3 coding DNA: TGTGCCACCAGCAGAGGCGGGGTTGAAAAACTGTTTTTT.

The chain combines TRBV29-1 with TRBJ2-1; TRBD2 matches 10 bases. Germline trimming cut 4 bases from V and 8 bases from J; bases unmatched to any gene: 2. CDR3 length: 12 amino acids. Germline values: CDR1 SQVTM, CDR2 ANQGSEA. Written as DNA, the CDR3 is TGCAGCGTTGCGAGCGGGGGGGATGAGCAGTTCTTC. It codes for CSVASGGDEQFF.

The table lists this clonotype with many counts. V and J are TRBV18 and TRBJ2-1; TRBD1 matches 8 bases. The CDR3 totals 14 residues. The V segment lost 3 bases and the J segment 3 bases; nucleotides outside the gene matches: 1. Per germline, CDR1 KGHSH and CDR2 LQKENI. CDR3 protein: CASSPGQGYNEQFF. CDR3 sequence (DNA): TGTGCCAGCTCACCCGGACAGGGCTACAATGAGCAGTTCTTC.

V and J are TRBV12-3 or TRBV12-4 and TRBJ1-2; D possibly corresponds to TRBD1 (5 bases). This CDR3 comprises 16 residues. V lost 7 bases, J lost 2 bases, and 20 bases lay in between. This CDR3 reads CASTPHATDFNYGYTF. The CDR3, as DNA: TGTGCCAGCACCCCCCACGCGACAGATTTCAACTATGGCTACACCTTC.

This clonotype was found a few times. This sequence joins TRBV4-2 and TRBJ2-2, with TRBD1 as a possible D gene (6 bases). Germline V gene data show CDR1 as LGHNA and CDR2 as YNFKEQ. CDR3 length: 16 residues. Trimming pared 0 bases from V and 5 bases from J, leaving 13 bases between. The CDR3 DNA reads as TGTGCCAGCAGCCAAGATCCAAGACAGGTGACCGGGGAGCTGTTTTTT. It is translated as CASSQDPRQVTGELFF.

The sample holds a few counts of this clonotype. This rearrangement joins TRBV10-3 to TRBJ1-1; D remains unclear. Germline loops: CDR1 ENHRY, CDR2 SYGVKD. The V end lost 10 bases, the J end lost 1 base, and 16 bases lay between the germline ends. This CDR3 is 14 amino acids long. The CDR3 DNA follows: TGTGCCACTAAAGCCTGGACGGAGAACACTGAAGCTTTCTTT. Translated: CATKAWTENTEAFF.

The chain has TRBV6-5 and TRBJ2-3; 11 positions match TRBD2. This CDR3 has 15 amino acids. The germline V gene has CDR1 MNHEY and CDR2 SVGAGI. The trim removed 5 bases at V and 4 bases at J, leaving 5 bases unmatched. The CDR3: CASSIAGGPADTQYF. The CDR3 DNA reads TGTGCCAGCAGTATAGCGGGGGGGCCGGCAGATACGCAGTATTTT.

This sequence joins TRBV5-6 and TRBJ1-3; TRBD1 matches 8 bases. This CDR3 comprises 15 residues. The V gene end was trimmed by 2 bases and the J gene end by 0 bases; junction bases not matched to a gene: 1. In germline, CDR1 is SGHDT, CDR2 YYEEEE. The CDR3 DNA follows: TGTGCCAGCAGCTTTACAGGGGGCTCTGGAAACACCATATATTTT. Protein sequence: CASSFTGGSGNTIYF.

This clonotype showed up just a few times. This CDR3 is CASSLVGAGNNEQFF. The CDR3 coding sequence is TGTGCCAGCAGCTTAGTTGGAGCGGGGAACAATGAGCAGTTCTTC. The rearrangement joins TRBV7-9 to TRBJ2-1; 7 bases map to TRBD2. Germline assignment: CDR1 SEHNR and CDR2 FQNEAQ (reference sequence). The CDR3 runs 15 residues. V dropped 1 base and J dropped 5; count of bases not matched to a gene: 5. Full variable domain (remainder filled in from reference TRBV7-9 and TRBJ2-1): DTGVSQNPRHKITKRGQNVTFRCDPISEHNRLYWYRQTLGQGPEFLTYFQNEAQLEKSRLLSDRFSAERPKGSFSTLEIQRTEQGDSAMYLCASSLVGAGNNEQFFGPGTRLTVL.

This clonotype was observed a few times. This chain connects TRBV20-1 to TRBJ2-7; D is ambiguous. The CDR3 loop spans 14 amino acids. CDR1 is DFQATT, CDR2 SNEGSKA, per germline (reference sequence). V shed 3 bases and J shed 2 bases, with 14 bases lying between them. As DNA, the CDR3 is TGCAGTGCTAGGTCCCTTATTAACACCTACGAGCAGTACTTC. This encodes CSARSLINTYEQYF.

This clonotype was counted only a few times. This sequence joins TRBV7-2 and TRBJ2-5; 13 nucleotides agree with TRBD2. J gave up 4 bases and V 5 bases, and 13 bases lay outside the gene matches. The CDR3 has 18 amino acids. Looked up from germline, CDR1 is SGHTA and CDR2 is FQGNSA. The DNA for the CDR3 is TGTGCCAGCAGCCTAGGGCTTACTAGCGGGGGGGCTGGAGAGACCCAGTACTTC. It encodes CASSLGLTSGGAGETQYF.

This clonotype has just a few counts. This chain joins TRBV6-1 and TRBJ2-1; 8 bases are shared with TRBD1. The CDR3 spans 15 residues. The V segment lost 11 bases and the J segment 0 bases; nucleotides outside the gene matches: 9. The germline CDR1 and CDR2 sequences are MNHNS and SASEGT. The CDR3 DNA reads as TGTGCCGGCTATCCCAGGGGGCTCTCCTACAATGAGCAGTTCTTC. Protein sequence: CAGYPRGLSYNEQFF.

Many counts were recorded for this clonotype. The J gene is TRBJ2-3, the V gene TRBV7-3; 8 bases align to TRBD2. The length of the CDR3 is 15 residues. Germline V gene lookup returns CDR1 SGHTA and CDR2 FQGTGA. Germline trimming cut 0 bases from V and 5 bases from J; bases unmatched to any gene: 4. The CDR3 loop is CASSLTRGGQDTQYF. CDR3 DNA sequence: TGTGCCAGCAGCTTAACTCGGGGGGGCCAAGATACGCAGTATTTT.

The CDR3, as DNA: TGCAGTGCTATTACGAGAGGGGGCTGGGAGACCCAGTACTTC. Amino acids: CSAITRGGWETQYF. The V call is TRBV20-1, the J call TRBJ2-5; 7 positions match TRBD1. This CDR3 is 14 amino acids long. Trimming took 4 bases from V and 5 from J; bases not matched to a gene: 10. Germline assignment: CDR1 DFQATT and CDR2 SNEGSKA (reference sequence).

V usage is TRBV12-3 or TRBV12-4 and J usage is TRBJ2-7; D uncertain. The CDR3 is 13 residues long. V was shortened by 1 base and J by 3 bases, with 7 bases between the two germline ends. The CDR3 nucleotides read TGTGCCAGCAGTTTAGGGGTCGACTACGAGCAGTACGTC. This encodes CASSLGVDYEQYV.

V gene TRBV9 combines with J gene TRBJ2-7; D is undetermined. The CDR3 is made up of 13 amino acids. Germline lookup yields CDR1 SGDLS and CDR2 YYNGEE. V was clipped by 4 bases and J by 7 bases, with 15 bases between them. The CDR3 protein is CASSPPSTREQYF. Written as DNA, the CDR3 is TGTGCCAGCAGCCCCCCATCCACCCGGGAGCAGTACTTC. Complete variable domain (other parts from reference TRBV9 and TRBJ2-7): DSGVTQTPKHLITATGQRVTLRCSPRSGDLSVYWYQQSLDQGLQFLIQYYNGEERAKGNILERFSAQQFPDLHSELNLSSLELGDSALYFCASSPPSTREQYFGPGTRLTVT.